One and the same sample provided the 8 T cell receptor beta chains below, sequenced in a study of cytomegalovirus exposure and HLA in healthy donors. The PCR contained 60 Vbeta and 13 Jbeta primers. Profiled with immunoSEQ multiplex PCR; TCRdb holds only in-frame clones, not every one. Altogether over 65,000 clones are present, 75% being singletons, with the ten largest covering 7% to 9.5%. Material for sequencing was PBMCs. The origin of the receptors is a woman in her thirties in good health and CMV-seropositive.

The CDR3 sequence: CSVTDRGDNQPQHF. Written as DNA, the CDR3 is TGCAGCGTTACGGACAGGGGTGACAATCAGCCCCAGCATTTT. This chain links TRBV29-1 with TRBJ1-5, with 9 bases fitting TRBD1. Germline CDR1 reads SQVTM; CDR2 reads ANQGSEA. Trimming cost V 5 bases and J 3 bases; bases outside gene matches: 5. The CDR3 runs to 14 residues.

The chain recombines TRBV9 with TRBJ2-2; unclear D gene. Germline loops: CDR1 SGDLS, CDR2 YYNGEE. The CDR3 runs to 14 residues. With 7 bases removed from V and 0 bases from J, the gap between germline ends came to 10 bases. CDR3 bases: TGTGCCAGCCAGAGGCCTACGAACACCGGGGAGCTGTTTTTT. This codes for CASQRPTNTGELFF.

This chain joins TRBV28 and TRBJ1-2, with TRBD1 identical over 7 bases. Per the germline V gene, CDR1 is MDHEN and CDR2 is SYDVKM. The CDR3 has 17 residues. V shed 6 bases and J 8 bases; nucleotides not matched to a gene: 21. The CDR3 spells CASSRDSGTALTKGYTF. CDR3 in DNA: TGTGCCAGCAGCCGAGATTCCGGGACAGCCCTCACTAAGGGCTACACCTTC.

V gene TRBV5-1 combines with J gene TRBJ2-5, with D possibly TRBD1 on 6 matching bases. CDR1 and CDR2 (germline): SGHRS, YFSETQ. V shed 0 bases and J shed 2 bases, with 14 bases lying between them. The CDR3 spans 16 residues. Here the CDR3 reads CASSLEHRAGQETQYF. The DNA of the CDR3 is TGCGCCAGCAGCTTGGAACACAGGGCGGGTCAAGAGACCCAGTACTTC.

The gene calls are TRBV5-6 and TRBJ1-1; D is ambiguous. This CDR3 spans 13 amino acids. Germline V gene data show CDR1 as SGHDT and CDR2 as YYEEEE. V lost 4 bases to trimming and J lost 5 bases, with 12 bases between them. The CDR3 DNA reads TGTGCCAGCAGCGGGTCTGACGGGACTGAAGCTTTCTTT. Its protein is CASSGSDGTEAFF.

This clone was seen a handful of times. The V gene is TRBV5-1, the J gene TRBJ1-6; D might be TRBD1 (6 bases). V gave up 4 bases and J gave up 0 bases, with 17 bases separating them. Germline CDR1 is SGHRS and CDR2 is YFSETQ. The CDR3 contains 18 residues. Here the CDR3 reads CASSPGTRGPSYNSPLHF. CDR3 in DNA: TGCGCCAGCAGCCCGGGGACAAGGGGTCCCTCCTATAATTCACCCCTCCACTTT. The complete variable domain, with remaining parts taken from reference TRBV5-1 and TRBJ1-6, reads KAGVTQTPRYLIKTRGQQVTLSCSPISGHRSVSWYQQTPGQGLQFLFEYFSETQRNKGNFPGRFSGRQFSNSRSEMNVSTLELGDSALYLCASSPGTRGPSYNSPLHFGNGTRLTVT.

This clone was seen just once. The gene calls are TRBV5-1 and TRBJ1-4; 7 nucleotides align to TRBD1. Trimming removed 7 bases from V and 8 bases from J; junction bases left unmatched: 11. This CDR3 region has 14 residues. Germline V gene data show CDR1 as SGHRS and CDR2 as YFSETQ. CDR3 nucleotide sequence: TGCGCCAGCGCGATAACGGGACAGAAAGAAAAACTGTTTTTT. This gives the protein CASAITGQKEKLFF.

The CDR3 loop reads CASSLLYGNEQFF. The CDR3 DNA follows: TGTGCCAGCAGCCTACTTTACGGGAATGAGCAGTTCTTC. The genes are TRBV5-8 and TRBJ2-1; D gene ambiguous. The CDR3 contains 13 residues. Germline assignment: CDR1 SGHTS and CDR2 YDEGEE. The V gene lost 4 bases and the J gene lost 7 bases, with 12 bases spanning the gap.